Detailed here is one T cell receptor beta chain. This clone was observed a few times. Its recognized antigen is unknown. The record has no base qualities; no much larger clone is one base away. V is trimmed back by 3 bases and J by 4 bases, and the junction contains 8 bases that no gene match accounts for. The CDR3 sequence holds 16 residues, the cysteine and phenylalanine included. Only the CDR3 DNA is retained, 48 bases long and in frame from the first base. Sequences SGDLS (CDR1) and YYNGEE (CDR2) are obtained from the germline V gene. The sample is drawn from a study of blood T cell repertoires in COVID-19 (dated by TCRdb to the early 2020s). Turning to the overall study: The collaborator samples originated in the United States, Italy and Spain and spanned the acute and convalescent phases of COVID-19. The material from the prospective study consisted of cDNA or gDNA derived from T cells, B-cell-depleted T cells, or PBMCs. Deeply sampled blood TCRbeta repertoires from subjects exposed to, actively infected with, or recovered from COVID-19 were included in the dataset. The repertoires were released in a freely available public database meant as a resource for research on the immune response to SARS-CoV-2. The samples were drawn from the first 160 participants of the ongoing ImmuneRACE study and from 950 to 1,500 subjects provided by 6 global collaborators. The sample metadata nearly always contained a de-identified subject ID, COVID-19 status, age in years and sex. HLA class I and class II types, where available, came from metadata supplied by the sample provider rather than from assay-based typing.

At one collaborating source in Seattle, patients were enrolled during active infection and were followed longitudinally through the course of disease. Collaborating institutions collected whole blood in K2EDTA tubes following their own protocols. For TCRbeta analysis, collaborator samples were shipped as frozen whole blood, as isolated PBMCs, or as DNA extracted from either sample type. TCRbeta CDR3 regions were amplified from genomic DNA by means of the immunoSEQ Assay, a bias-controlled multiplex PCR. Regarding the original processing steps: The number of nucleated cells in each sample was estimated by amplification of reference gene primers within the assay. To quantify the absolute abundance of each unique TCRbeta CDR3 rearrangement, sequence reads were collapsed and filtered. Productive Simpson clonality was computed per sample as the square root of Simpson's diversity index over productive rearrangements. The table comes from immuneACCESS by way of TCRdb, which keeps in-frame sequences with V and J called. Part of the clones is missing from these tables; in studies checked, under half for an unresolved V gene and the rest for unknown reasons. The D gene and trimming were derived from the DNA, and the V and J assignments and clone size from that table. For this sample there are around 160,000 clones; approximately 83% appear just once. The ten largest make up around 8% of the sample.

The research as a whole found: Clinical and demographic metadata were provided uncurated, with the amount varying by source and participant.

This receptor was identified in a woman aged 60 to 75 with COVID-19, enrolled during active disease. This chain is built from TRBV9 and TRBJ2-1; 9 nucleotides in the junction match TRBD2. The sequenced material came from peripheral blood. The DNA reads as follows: TGTGCCAGCAGCGATGAACCTAGCGGGGTTTACAATGAGCAGTTCTTC. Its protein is CASSDEPSGVYNEQFF. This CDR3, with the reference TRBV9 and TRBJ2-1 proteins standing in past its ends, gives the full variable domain DSGVTQTPKHLITATGQRVTLRCSPRSGDLSVYWYQQSLDQGLQFLIQYYNGEERAKGNILERFSAQQFPDLHSELNLSSLELGDSALYFCASSDEPSGVYNEQFFGPGTRLTVL.